This paragraph reports one T cell receptor (beta chain). This record comes from a study of blood T cell repertoires in COVID-19. Study as a whole: The samples span acute and convalescent COVID-19 from the United States, Italy and Spain.

This table comes from immunoSEQ multiplex PCR, and its TCRdb copy is limited to in-frame clones, with some not included. The data contain roughly 200,000 clones, roughly four fifths of them singletons. What was sequenced was PBMCs or T cells enriched from blood (not recorded which). This clonotype was sampled from a middle-aged man who had recovered from COVID-19.

CDR3: CASSSGTGLGWEQFF. CDR3 coding DNA: TGCGCCAGCAGCTCCGGGACAGGGTTGGGCTGGGAGCAGTTCTTC. This chain joins TRBV5-1 and TRBJ2-1; TRBD1 agrees at 9 bases. Trimming took 3 bases from V and 10 from J; bases not matched to a gene: 11. This CDR3 spans 15 amino acids. Per germline, CDR1 SGHRS and CDR2 YFSETQ.